One T cell receptor beta chain is described in this entry. These data come from a study of blood T cell repertoires in COVID-19. The repertoire was sequenced with immunoSEQ multiplex PCR; TCRdb's copy has only in-frame clones and lacks some. The table lists roughly 120,000 clones, less than 90% of them singletons, with around a sixth in the top ten. This CDR3 spans 13 amino acids. V dropped 9 bases and J dropped 5 bases, with 12 bases sitting between them. CDR1 KGHDR and CDR2 SFDVKD come from the germline V gene. The chain joins TRBV24-1 to TRBJ2-2; the D gene is possibly TRBD2 (5 bases). The sequencing sample was made of peripheral blood. This sequence originates from a woman aged 55 to 70 with acute or convalescent COVID-19. CDR3 in amino acids: CATVKTGTGELFF. The CDR3, as DNA: TGTGCCACCGTTAAAACGGGGACCGGGGAGCTGTTTTTT.